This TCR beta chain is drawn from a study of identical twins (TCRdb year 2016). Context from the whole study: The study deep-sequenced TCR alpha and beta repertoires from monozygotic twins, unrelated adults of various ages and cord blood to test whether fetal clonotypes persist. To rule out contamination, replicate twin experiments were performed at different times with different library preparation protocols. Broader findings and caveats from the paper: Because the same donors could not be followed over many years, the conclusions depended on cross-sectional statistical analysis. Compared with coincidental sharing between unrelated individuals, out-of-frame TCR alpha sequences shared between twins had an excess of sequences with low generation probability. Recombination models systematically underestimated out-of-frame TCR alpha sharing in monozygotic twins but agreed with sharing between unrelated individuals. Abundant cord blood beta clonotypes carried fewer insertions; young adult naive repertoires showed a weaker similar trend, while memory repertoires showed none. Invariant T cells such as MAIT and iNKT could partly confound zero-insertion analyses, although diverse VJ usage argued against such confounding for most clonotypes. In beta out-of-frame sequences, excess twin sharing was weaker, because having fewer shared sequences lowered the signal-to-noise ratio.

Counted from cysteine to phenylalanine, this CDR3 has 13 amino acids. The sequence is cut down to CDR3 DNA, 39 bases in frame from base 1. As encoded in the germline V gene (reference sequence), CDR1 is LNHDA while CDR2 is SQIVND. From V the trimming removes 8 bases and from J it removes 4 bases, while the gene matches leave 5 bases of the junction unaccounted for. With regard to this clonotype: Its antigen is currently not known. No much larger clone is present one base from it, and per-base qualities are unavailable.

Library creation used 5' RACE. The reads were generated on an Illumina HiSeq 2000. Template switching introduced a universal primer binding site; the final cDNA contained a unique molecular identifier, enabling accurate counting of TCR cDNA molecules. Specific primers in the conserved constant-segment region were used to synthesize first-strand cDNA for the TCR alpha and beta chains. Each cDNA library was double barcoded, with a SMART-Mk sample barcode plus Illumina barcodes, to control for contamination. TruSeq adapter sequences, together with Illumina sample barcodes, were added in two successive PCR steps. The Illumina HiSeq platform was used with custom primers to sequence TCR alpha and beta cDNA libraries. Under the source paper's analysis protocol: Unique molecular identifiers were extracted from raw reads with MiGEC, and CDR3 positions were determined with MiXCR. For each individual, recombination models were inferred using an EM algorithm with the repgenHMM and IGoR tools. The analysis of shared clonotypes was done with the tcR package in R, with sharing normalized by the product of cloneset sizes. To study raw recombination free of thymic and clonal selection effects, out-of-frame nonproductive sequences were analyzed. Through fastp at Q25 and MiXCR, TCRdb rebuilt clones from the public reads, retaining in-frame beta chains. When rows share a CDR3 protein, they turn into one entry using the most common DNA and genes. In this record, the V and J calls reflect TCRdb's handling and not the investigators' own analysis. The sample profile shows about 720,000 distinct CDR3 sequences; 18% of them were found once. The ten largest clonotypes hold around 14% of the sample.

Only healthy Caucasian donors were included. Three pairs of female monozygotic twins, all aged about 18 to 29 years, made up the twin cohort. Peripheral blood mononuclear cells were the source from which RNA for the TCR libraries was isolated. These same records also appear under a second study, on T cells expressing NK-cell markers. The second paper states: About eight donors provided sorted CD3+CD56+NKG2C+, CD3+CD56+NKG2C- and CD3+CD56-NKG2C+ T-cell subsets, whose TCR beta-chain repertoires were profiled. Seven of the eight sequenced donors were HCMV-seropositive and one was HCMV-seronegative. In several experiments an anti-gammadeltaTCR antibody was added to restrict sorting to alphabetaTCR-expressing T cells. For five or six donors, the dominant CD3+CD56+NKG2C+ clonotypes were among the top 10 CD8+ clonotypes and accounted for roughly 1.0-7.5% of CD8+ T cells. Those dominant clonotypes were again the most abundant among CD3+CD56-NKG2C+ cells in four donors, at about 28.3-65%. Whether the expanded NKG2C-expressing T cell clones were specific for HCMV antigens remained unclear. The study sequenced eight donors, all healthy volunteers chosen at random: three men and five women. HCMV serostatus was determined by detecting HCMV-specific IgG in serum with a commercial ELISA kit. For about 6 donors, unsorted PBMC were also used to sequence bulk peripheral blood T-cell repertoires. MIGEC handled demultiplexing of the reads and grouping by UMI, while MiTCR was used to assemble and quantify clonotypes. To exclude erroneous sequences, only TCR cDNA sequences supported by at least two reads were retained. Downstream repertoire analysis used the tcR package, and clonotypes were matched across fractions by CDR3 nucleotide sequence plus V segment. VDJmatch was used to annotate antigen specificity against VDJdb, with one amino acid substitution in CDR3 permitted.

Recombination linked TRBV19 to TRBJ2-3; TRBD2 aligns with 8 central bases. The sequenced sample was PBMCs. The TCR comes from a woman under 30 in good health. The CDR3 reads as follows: CASRAGAADTQYF. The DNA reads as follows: TGTGCCAGTCGAGCGGGAGCCGCAGATACGCAGTATTTT. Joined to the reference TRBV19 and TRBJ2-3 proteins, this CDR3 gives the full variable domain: DGGITQSPKYLFRKEGQNVTLSCEQNLNHDAMYWYRQDPGQGLRLIYYSQIVNDFQKGDIAEGYSVSREKKESFPLTVTSAQKNPTAFYLCASRAGAADTQYFGPGTRLTVL.